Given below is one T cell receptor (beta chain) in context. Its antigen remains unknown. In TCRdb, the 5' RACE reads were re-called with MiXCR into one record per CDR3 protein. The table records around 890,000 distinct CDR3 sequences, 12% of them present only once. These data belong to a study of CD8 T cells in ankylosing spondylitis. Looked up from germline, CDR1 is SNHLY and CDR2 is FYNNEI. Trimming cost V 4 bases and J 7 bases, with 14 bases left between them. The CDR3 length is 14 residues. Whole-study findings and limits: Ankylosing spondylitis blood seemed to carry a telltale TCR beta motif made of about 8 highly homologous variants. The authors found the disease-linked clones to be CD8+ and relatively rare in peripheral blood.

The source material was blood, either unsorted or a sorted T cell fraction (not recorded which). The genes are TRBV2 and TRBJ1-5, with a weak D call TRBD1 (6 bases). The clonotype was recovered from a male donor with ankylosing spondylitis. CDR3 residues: CASSVGGARQPQHF. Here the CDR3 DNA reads TGTGCCAGCAGTGTGGGGGGCGCGAGACAGCCCCAGCATTTT.